This T cell receptor (beta chain) stems from a study of blood T cell repertoires in COVID-19. Study details: The United States, Italy and Spain supplied acute and convalescent COVID-19 samples. T cells, B-cell-depleted T cells, or PBMCs supplied cDNA or gDNA.

Germline-derived CDR1 and CDR2 are LNHDA and SQIVND (reference sequence). Between the trimmed V and J ends, which lost 7 bases and 8 bases, there was a span of 21 bases. This CDR3 is built from 15 residues. Original analysis: Reference gene primer amplification gave nucleated cell count estimates. Repertoires were generated with immunoSEQ multiplex PCR, while TCRdb's copy carries only in-frame clones and drops some. V and J calls and clone size follow that table, whereas D and trimming were derived from the DNA. The sample holds just under 55,000 clones, 90% seen once. The specimen sequenced was peripheral blood. The source is a man aged 45-65 years with acute or convalescent COVID-19. The J gene is TRBJ1-5, the V gene TRBV19; D is perhaps TRBD1 (6 bases). CDR3 residues: CASTDRPGSREPQHF. Written as DNA, the CDR3 is TGTGCCAGTACCGACAGGCCCGGCTCAAGGGAGCCCCAGCATTTT.